Shown below are 18 T cell receptor beta chains from a single sample sequenced in a study of cytomegalovirus exposure and HLA in healthy donors. Primers included in the PCR were 60 Vbeta and 13 Jbeta primers. Sequencing used immunoSEQ multiplex PCR; TCRdb keeps in-frame clones, though not all of them. The sample shows over 90,000 clones, around 67% of them seen only once. Material: PBMCs. The receptors stem from a woman aged 50 to 65 in good health and CMV-seronegative.

The chain's CDR3 is CASRRNLNEQYF. In DNA, the CDR3 is TGTGCCAGCAGGAGAAACCTTAACGAGCAGTACTTC. The chain joins TRBV6-5 to TRBJ2-7; D not certain. Germline CDR1 reads MNHEY; CDR2 reads SVGAGI. V dropped 6 bases and J dropped 5 bases, with 11 bases sitting between them. The CDR3 spans 12 residues.

The chain joins TRBV29-1 to TRBJ2-2; possible D gene TRBD2, 5 bases. The V end lost 4 bases, the J end lost 4 bases, and 16 bases lay between the germline ends. Germline values: CDR1 SQVTM, CDR2 ANQGSEA. The CDR3 sequence is 15 residues long. In DNA, the CDR3 is TGCAGCGTTGCCCCCGGAGGTCCCAGCACCGGGGAGCTGTTTTTT. It encodes CSVAPGGPSTGELFF.

The chain uses TRBV15 and TRBJ1-2, with no clear D. The germline V and J ends were trimmed by 0 bases and 8 bases, with 13 bases remaining between them. The V gene's germline CDR1 is LNHNV and CDR2 YYDKDF (reference sequence). CDR3 size: 14 residues. The CDR3: CATSRDLQTGGYTF. The DNA for the CDR3 is TGTGCCACCAGCAGAGATCTACAGACGGGGGGCTACACCTTC.

The chain links TRBV30 to TRBJ1-6; a possible D gene is TRBD1 (5 bases). The CDR3 length is 13 residues. Germline loops: CDR1 GTSNPN, CDR2 SVGIG (reference sequence). V was shortened by 4 bases and J by 7 bases, with 11 bases between the two germline ends. The CDR3 region has the DNA TGTGCCTGGACCAGGGTTGTCAATTCACCCCTCCACTTT. This sequence encodes CAWTRVVNSPLHF.

The chain combines TRBV10-1 with TRBJ1-1; 8 bases line up with TRBD1. V trimming: 6 bases; J trimming: 1 base; junction bases outside the gene matches: 1. CDR3 length: 13 amino acids. From germline, CDR1 is WNHNN and CDR2 SYGVQD (reference sequence). CDR3 DNA: TGCGCCAGCAGCAGGGGGCGGAACACTGAAGCTTTCTTT. Translated: CASSRGRNTEAFF.

In its sample, this clone was seen a few times. J is TRBJ2-5 and V is TRBV19; possibly TRBD1 for D (6 bases). Trimming took off 4 bases at V and 5 bases at J, with 14 bases between the two ends. Per the germline V gene, CDR1 is LNHDA and CDR2 is SQIVND (reference sequence). This CDR3 spans 14 amino acids. The CDR3 nucleotides are TGTGCCAGTAGTAGTCAGGGGCGCAGGGAGACCCAGTACTTC. It specifies CASSSQGRRETQYF.

V gene TRBV2 combines with J gene TRBJ2-3; 8 nucleotides line up with TRBD2. This CDR3 contains 17 residues. Germline-derived CDR1 and CDR2 are SNHLY and FYNNEI. Trimming cost V 1 base and J 5 bases; bases outside gene matches: 11. CDR3 protein: CASSEGYYKAGGDTQYF. In DNA form, the CDR3 reads TGTGCCAGCAGTGAAGGCTACTATAAGGCGGGGGGAGATACGCAGTATTTT.

This rearrangement joins TRBV7-2 to TRBJ1-2; no definite D call. The CDR3 covers 12 residues. From germline, CDR1 is SGHTA and CDR2 FQGNSA. V lost 2 bases to trimming and J lost 8 bases, with 9 bases between them. This chain's CDR3 is CASSLYGDGYTF. CDR3 DNA: TGTGCCAGCAGCTTATACGGAGACGGCTACACCTTC.

The chain links TRBV19 to TRBJ2-7; D may be TRBD1 (7 bases). V was shortened by 9 bases and J by 6 bases, with 12 bases between the two germline ends. The V gene's germline CDR1 is LNHDA and CDR2 SQIVND (reference sequence). CDR3 size: 11 residues. The CDR3 sequence: CASRGASEQYF. Here the CDR3 DNA reads TGTGCCAGCAGGGGGGCGAGCGAGCAGTACTTC.

The chain combines TRBV2 with TRBJ2-1; 9 nucleotides agree with TRBD2. The CDR3 extends over 18 amino acids. Germline V gene sequence: CDR1 SNHLY, CDR2 FYNNEI. J lost 8 bases, V lost 7 bases, and 21 bases had no gene match. CDR3 nucleotides: TGTGCCAGCACAGCGGGGGGCGAGTTGCCAGCGGCGACAGATGAGCAGTTCTTC. Translation: CASTAGGELPAATDEQFF.

V is TRBV25-1 and J is TRBJ2-3, with D possibly matching TRBD2 (5 bases). The CDR3 sequence is 13 residues long. Trimming removed 3 bases at V and 11 bases at J, with 15 bases between. Looked up from germline, CDR1 is MGHDK and CDR2 is SYGVNS. The CDR3 is CASSDRIEGLQYF. CDR3 sequence (DNA): TGTGCCAGCAGTGATAGGATAGAGGGCCTGCAGTATTTT.

V gene TRBV11-3 combines with J gene TRBJ2-1; 10 bases map to TRBD1. After removal of 1 base from V and 5 bases from J, the junction contained 14 bases not matched to a gene. The CDR3 contains 19 residues. The germline CDR1 and CDR2 sequences are SGHNT and YENEEA. The CDR3 sequence: CASSLVFQTGGSSDNEQFF. The DNA for the CDR3 is TGTGCCAGCAGCTTAGTCTTCCAGACAGGGGGCTCGTCGGACAATGAGCAGTTCTTC.

This clone has only a few counts. The chain links TRBV29-1 to TRBJ2-3, with D perhaps matching TRBD2 (5 bases). The ends were cut back, 5 bases at V and 1 base at J, with 19 bases in the middle. The CDR3 spans 16 residues. CDR1 SQVTM and CDR2 ANQGSEA come from the germline V gene. In DNA form, the CDR3 reads TGCAGCGTTAGTTTTACCCGGGATGGGGGCACAGATACGCAGTATTTT. Encoded protein: CSVSFTRDGGTDTQYF.

A few counts support this clone. V gene TRBV6-5 combines with J gene TRBJ2-5, with D unclear. Germline CDR1 and CDR2: MNHEY and SVGAGI. V gave up 8 bases and J gave up 0 bases, with 10 bases separating them. CDR3 length: 13 amino acids. The CDR3 region has the DNA TGTGCCAGCGGAGTGGCTTACCAAGAGACCCAGTACTTC. Its translation is CASGVAYQETQYF.

The chain is built from TRBV18 and TRBJ2-7; TRBD2 might be the D (6 bases). The CDR3 consists of 13 residues. Trimming took off 1 base at V and 6 bases at J, with 10 bases between the two ends. CDR1 is KGHSH and CDR2 is LQKENI in the germline V gene. CDR3 nucleotide sequence: TGTGCCAGCTCACCACAAAGGGAGGCCGAGCAGTACTTC. Translating gives CASSPQREAEQYF.

The rearrangement uses TRBV5-1 and TRBJ2-5; TRBD2 agrees at 14 bases. The V gene's germline CDR1 is SGHRS and CDR2 YFSETQ. Trimming at V came to 1 base and at J to 2 bases, leaving 7 bases not matched to a gene. CDR3 length equals 18 residues. In DNA form, the CDR3 reads TGCGCCAGCAGCTTGACAGGGACTAGCGGGAGACCACAAGAGACCCAGTACTTC. This sequence encodes CASSLTGTSGRPQETQYF.

This clone was detected once. The chain is built from TRBV28 and TRBJ2-2, with 8 nucleotides matching TRBD2. Germline CDR1 reads MDHEN; CDR2 reads SYDVKM. The CDR3 is 14 amino acids. Trimming took 8 bases from V and 5 from J; bases not matched to a gene: 7. CDR3 bases: TGTGCCAGCTTACCTAGCGGGTCAACCGGGGAGCTGTTTTTT. This sequence encodes CASLPSGSTGELFF.

The chain has TRBV27 and TRBJ1-5, with a tentative D call TRBD1 (5 bases). Trimming removed 6 bases at V and 4 bases at J, with 13 bases between. Germline V gene sequence: CDR1 MNHEY, CDR2 SMNVEV (reference sequence). The CDR3 is 14 residues long. CDR3 sequence: CASSHGPGNQPQHF. The CDR3 region has the DNA TGTGCCAGCAGCCATGGCCCAGGGAATCAGCCCCAGCATTTT.